This is a list of T cell receptor beta chains from one sample in a study of blood T cell repertoires in COVID-19. TCRdb's table, derived via immunoSEQ multiplex PCR, lists solely in-frame clones and lacks some. This table has about 74,000 clones, under 95% appearing once. The sample consisted of peripheral blood. Source of these receptors: an older woman with active COVID-19. The CDR3 runs from the conserved cysteine through the conserved F or W. D genes are given only for firm matches. A row's size may be missing; if present it is once, few, many or a size class.

>TRBV7-8|-|TRBJ2-3|-
CASSRYTDTQYF
TGTGCCAGCAGCCGATACACAGATACGCAGTATTTT
>TRBV28|-|TRBJ1-5|-
CASSPNPGQPQHF
TGTGCCAGCAGTCCGAACCCTGGCCAGCCCCAGCATTTT
>TRBV2|-|TRBJ2-3|TRBD2
CASRAGGSTDTQYF
TGTGCCAGTCGAGCGGGAGGGAGCACAGATACGCAGTATTTT
>TRBV7-2|-|TRBJ2-1|-
CASSLWGVEQFF
TGTGCCAGCAGCCTCTGGGGGGTGGAGCAGTTCTTC
>TRBV3-1/TRBV3-2|-|TRBJ1-2|-
CASSQGLDYGYTF
TGTGCCAGCAGCCAGGGGCTAGACTATGGCTACACCTTC
>TRBV27|-|TRBJ2-1|TRBD1
CASSLRGTGSSVQFF
TGTGCCAGCAGTTTACGAGGGACAGGGTCCAGTGTGCAGTTCTTC
>TRBV6-5|-|TRBJ2-1|-
CASRARSRDEQFF
TGTGCCAGCAGGGCGAGAAGTCGGGATGAGCAGTTCTTC
>TRBV6-2/TRBV6-3|-|TRBJ1-2|-
CASSWAANYGYTF
TGTGCCAGCAGTTGGGCCGCGAATTATGGCTACACCTTC
>TRBV7-9|-|TRBJ2-2|TRBD1
CASSLAPGGTGELFF
TGTGCCAGCAGCTTAGCACCAGGGGGAACCGGGGAGCTGTTTTTT
>TRBV6-5|-|TRBJ1-4|-
CASRTRELTNEKLFF
TGTGCCAGCAGGACCCGGGAATTAACTAATGAAAAACTGTTTTTT
>TRBV18|-|TRBJ2-7|TRBD2
CASSQAGTSYEQYF
TGTGCCAGCTCACAGGCCGGGACTAGCTACGAGCAGTACTTC
>TRBV2|-|TRBJ1-2|-
CASRQQGPANYGYTF
TGTGCCAGCAGGCAACAGGGCCCCGCTAACTATGGCTACACCTTC
>TRBV2|-|TRBJ1-2|TRBD1
CASRPTGPSGYTF
TGTGCCAGCAGGCCGACAGGGCCTTCTGGCTACACCTTC
>TRBV5-4|-|TRBJ2-2|-
CASSLGQTTTGELFF
TGTGCCAGCAGCTTGGGACAGACCACCACCGGGGAGCTGTTTTTT
>TRBV24-1|-|TRBJ1-2|-
CATSPTGRSYGYTF
TGTGCCACCAGCCCGACAGGACGTAGCTATGGCTACACCTTC
>TRBV19|-|TRBJ2-1|TRBD2
CASSILLAGESEQFF
TGTGCCAGTAGTATTCTACTAGCGGGAGAGTCTGAGCAGTTCTTC
>TRBV11-1|-|TRBJ2-5|TRBD2
CASSWLAGVAETQYF
TGTGCCAGCAGCTGGTTAGCGGGAGTGGCGGAGACCCAGTACTTC
>TRBV18|-|TRBJ2-3|-
CASSPRDPLAGDTQYF
TGTGCCAGCTCACCCCGGGATCCCTTGGCGGGAGATACGCAGTATTTT
>TRBV25-1|-|TRBJ1-1|TRBD1
CASRTGVNTEAFF
TGTGCCAGCAGAACAGGGGTGAACACTGAAGCTTTCTTT
>TRBV21-1|-|TRBJ1-4|-
CASSRPHRGYDRGPDEKLFF
TGTGCCAGCAGCAGGCCCCACCGGGGATACGACAGGGGGCCTGATGAAAAACTGTTTTTT
>TRBV5-1|-|TRBJ2-2|TRBD2
CASSFTGGPVTGELFF
TGCGCCAGCAGCTTTACGGGAGGGCCGGTCACCGGGGAGCTGTTTTTT
>TRBV10-2|once|TRBJ1-2|TRBD1
CASSLGTARGYTF
TGCGCCAGCAGTCTTGGGACAGCTCGCGGCTACACCTTC
>TRBV30|-|TRBJ1-1|TRBD1
CAWMGQGIAEAFF
TGTGCCTGGATGGGACAGGGTATAGCTGAAGCTTTCTTT
>TRBV5-6|-|TRBJ2-1|TRBD1
CASSLWDRGYNEQFF
TGTGCCAGCAGCCTTTGGGACAGAGGATACAATGAGCAGTTCTTC
>TRBV5-6|-|TRBJ2-3|TRBD2
CASSQPTSGRGTDTQYF
TGTGCCAGCAGCCAACCTACTAGCGGGAGAGGCACAGATACGCAGTATTTT
>TRBV15|medium-sized|TRBJ2-7|TRBD1
CATSVDRFDEQYF
TGTGCCACCAGCGTGGACAGGTTTGACGAGCAGTACTTC
>TRBV11-2|once|TRBJ1-4|-
CASSFTAVATNEKLFF
TGTGCCAGCAGCTTTACAGCGGTTGCAACTAATGAAAAACTGTTTTTT
>TRBV3-1/TRBV3-2|-|TRBJ2-7|-
CASSQYRGGEQYF
TGTGCCAGCAGCCAATACAGGGGGGGCGAGCAGTACTTC
>TRBV18|-|TRBJ1-6|TRBD1
CASSIRTGQKNSPLHF
TGTGCCAGCTCAATCCGGACGGGACAGAAAAATTCACCCCTCCACTTT
>TRBV19|-|TRBJ2-6|TRBD1
CASSIDHRGYSGANVLTF
TGTGCCAGTAGTATAGACCACAGGGGGTACTCTGGGGCCAACGTCCTGACTTTC
>TRBV20-1|-|TRBJ2-3|TRBD2
CSASGGVGREDTQYF
TGCAGTGCTAGTGGGGGGGTAGGGCGAGAAGATACGCAGTATTTT
>TRBV30|-|TRBJ2-7|TRBD2
CAWRPTSGSFMGLGEQYF
TGTGCCTGGAGACCTACTAGCGGGAGTTTTATGGGGCTAGGGGAGCAGTACTTC
>TRBV18|-|TRBJ2-5|-
CASSPQGIGYGETQYF
TGTGCCAGCTCACCCCAGGGAATCGGCTACGGAGAGACCCAGTACTTC
>TRBV5-1|-|TRBJ2-5|TRBD1
CASSFGDREETQYF
TGCGCCAGCAGCTTTGGGGACAGAGAAGAGACCCAGTACTTC
>TRBV3-1/TRBV3-2|-|TRBJ2-1|-
CASSQGHRIRNEQFF
TGTGCCAGCAGCCAAGGACACCGAATCCGGAATGAGCAGTTCTTC
>TRBV5-1|-|TRBJ2-1|-
CASSPEGAERRFF
TGCGCCAGCAGCCCTGAAGGGGCAGAACGTAGGTTCTTC